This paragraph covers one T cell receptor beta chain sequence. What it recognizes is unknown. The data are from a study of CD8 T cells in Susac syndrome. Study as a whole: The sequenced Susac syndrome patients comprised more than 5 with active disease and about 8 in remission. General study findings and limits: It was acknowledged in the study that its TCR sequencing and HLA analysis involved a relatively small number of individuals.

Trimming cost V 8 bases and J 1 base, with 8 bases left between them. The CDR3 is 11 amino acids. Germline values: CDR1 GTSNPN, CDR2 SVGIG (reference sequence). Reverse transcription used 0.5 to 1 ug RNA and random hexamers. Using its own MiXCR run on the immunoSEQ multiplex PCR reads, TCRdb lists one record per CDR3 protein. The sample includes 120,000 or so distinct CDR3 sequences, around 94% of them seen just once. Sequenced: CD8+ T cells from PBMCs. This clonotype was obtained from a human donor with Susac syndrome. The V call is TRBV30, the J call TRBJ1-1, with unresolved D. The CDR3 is CAHRENTEAFF. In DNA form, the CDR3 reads TGTGCCCACCGGGAGAACACTGAAGCTTTCTTT.